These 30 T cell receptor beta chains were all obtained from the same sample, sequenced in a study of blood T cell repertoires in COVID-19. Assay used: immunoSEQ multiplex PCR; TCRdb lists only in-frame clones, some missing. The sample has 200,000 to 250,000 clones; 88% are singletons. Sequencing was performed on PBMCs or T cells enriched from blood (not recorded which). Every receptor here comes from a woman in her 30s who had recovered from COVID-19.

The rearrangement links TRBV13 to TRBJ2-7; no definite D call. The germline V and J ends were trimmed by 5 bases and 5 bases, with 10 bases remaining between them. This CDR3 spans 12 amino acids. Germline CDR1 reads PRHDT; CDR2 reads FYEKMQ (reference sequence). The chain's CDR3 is CASSPSDNEQYF. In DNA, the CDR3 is TGTGCCAGCAGCCCCTCAGACAACGAGCAGTACTTC. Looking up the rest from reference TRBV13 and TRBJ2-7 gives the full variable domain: AAGVIQSPRHLIKEKRETATLKCYPIPRHDTVYWYQQGPGQDPQFLISFYEKMQSDKGSIPDRFSAQQFSDYHSELNMSSLELGDSALYFCASSPSDNEQYFGPGTRLTVT.

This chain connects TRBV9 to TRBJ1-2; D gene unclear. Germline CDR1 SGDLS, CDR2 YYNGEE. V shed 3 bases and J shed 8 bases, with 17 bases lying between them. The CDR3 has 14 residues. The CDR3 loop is CASSDPLEGWGYTF. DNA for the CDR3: TGTGCCAGCAGCGACCCGCTTGAGGGATGGGGCTACACCTTC.

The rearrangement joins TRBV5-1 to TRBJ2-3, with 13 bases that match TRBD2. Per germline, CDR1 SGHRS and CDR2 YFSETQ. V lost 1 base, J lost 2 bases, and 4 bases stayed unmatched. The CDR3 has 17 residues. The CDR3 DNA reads TGCGCCAGCAGCTTGACCGGGACTAGCGGGGCCACAGATACGCAGTATTTT. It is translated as CASSLTGTSGATDTQYF. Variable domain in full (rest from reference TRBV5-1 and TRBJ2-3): KAGVTQTPRYLIKTRGQQVTLSCSPISGHRSVSWYQQTPGQGLQFLFEYFSETQRNKGNFPGRFSGRQFSNSRSEMNVSTLELGDSALYLCASSLTGTSGATDTQYFGPGTRLTVL.

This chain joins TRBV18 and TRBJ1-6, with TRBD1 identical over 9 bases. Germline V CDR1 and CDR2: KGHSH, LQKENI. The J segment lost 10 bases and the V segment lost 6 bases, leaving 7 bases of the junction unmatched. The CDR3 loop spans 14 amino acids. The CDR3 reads CASSWDREVSPLHF. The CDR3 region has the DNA TGTGCCAGCTCTTGGGACAGGGAGGTCTCACCCCTCCACTTT.

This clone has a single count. CDR3 nucleotide sequence: TGTGCCAGCAGTTACTCTGCGGGGGGGCTTAATGAGCAGTTCTTC. Translation gives CASSYSAGGLNEQFF. V usage is TRBV6-2 or TRBV6-3 and J usage is TRBJ2-1; 9 bases fit TRBD2. Per germline, CDR1 MNHEY and CDR2 SVGEGT. This CDR3 contains 15 residues. V lost 0 bases to trimming and J lost 7 bases; unmatched junction nucleotides: 4.

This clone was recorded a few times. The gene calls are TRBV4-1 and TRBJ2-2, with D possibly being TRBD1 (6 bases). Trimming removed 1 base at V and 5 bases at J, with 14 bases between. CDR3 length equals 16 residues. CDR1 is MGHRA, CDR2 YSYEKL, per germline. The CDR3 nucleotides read TGCGCCAGCAGCCAAGGGTGGGGGCGTTGGACCGGGGAGCTGTTTTTT. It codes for CASSQGWGRWTGELFF.

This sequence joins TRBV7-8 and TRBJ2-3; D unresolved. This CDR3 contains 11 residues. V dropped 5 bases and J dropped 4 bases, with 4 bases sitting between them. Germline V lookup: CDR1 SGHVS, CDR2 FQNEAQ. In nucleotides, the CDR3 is TGTGCCAGCAGCCCGGCAGATACGCAGTATTTT. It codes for CASSPADTQYF.

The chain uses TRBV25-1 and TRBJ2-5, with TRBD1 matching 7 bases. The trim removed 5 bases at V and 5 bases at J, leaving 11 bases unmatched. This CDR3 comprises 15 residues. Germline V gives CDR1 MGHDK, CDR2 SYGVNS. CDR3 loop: CASSPSRGKGETQYF. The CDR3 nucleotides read TGTGCCAGCAGTCCCTCCAGGGGGAAAGGGGAGACCCAGTACTTC.

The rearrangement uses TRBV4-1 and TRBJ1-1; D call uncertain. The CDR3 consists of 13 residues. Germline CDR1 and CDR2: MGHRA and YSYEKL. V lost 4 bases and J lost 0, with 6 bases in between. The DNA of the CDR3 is TGCGCCAGCAGCCCCCCCTTGAACACTGAAGCTTTCTTT. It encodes CASSPPLNTEAFF.

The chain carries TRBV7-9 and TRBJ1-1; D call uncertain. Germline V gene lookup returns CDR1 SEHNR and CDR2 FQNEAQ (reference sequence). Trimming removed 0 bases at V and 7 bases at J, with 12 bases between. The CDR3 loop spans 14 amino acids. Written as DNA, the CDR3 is TGTGCCAGCAGCTTAGCCCGGTCCCCAGGTGAAGCTTTCTTT. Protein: CASSLARSPGEAFF.

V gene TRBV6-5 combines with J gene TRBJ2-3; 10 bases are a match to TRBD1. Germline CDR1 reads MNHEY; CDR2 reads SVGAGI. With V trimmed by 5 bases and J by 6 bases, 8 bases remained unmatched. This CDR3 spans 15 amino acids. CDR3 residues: CASSPTGGVWDTQYF. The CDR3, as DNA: TGTGCCAGCAGTCCGACAGGGGGCGTATGGGATACGCAGTATTTT.

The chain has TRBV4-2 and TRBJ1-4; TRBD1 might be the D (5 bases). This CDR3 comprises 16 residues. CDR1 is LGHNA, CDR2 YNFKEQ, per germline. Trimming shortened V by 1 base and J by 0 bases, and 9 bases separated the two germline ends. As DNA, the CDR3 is TGTGCCAGCAGCCAAGCCGGGGGAACAACTAATGAAAAACTGTTTTTT. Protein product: CASSQAGGTTNEKLFF.

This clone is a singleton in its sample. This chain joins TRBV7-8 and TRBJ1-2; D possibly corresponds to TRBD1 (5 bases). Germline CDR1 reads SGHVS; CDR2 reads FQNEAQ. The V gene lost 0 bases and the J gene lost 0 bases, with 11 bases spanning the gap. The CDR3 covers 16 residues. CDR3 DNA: TGTGCCAGCAGCTTAGCCTGGGGCCCATCTAACTATGGCTACACCTTC. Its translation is CASSLAWGPSNYGYTF.

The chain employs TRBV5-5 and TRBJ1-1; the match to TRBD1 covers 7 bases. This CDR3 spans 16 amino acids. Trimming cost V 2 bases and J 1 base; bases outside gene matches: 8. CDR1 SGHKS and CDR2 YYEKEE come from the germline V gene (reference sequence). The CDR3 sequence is CASSFLNRGPNTEAFF. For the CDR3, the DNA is TGTGCCAGCAGCTTCCTCAACAGGGGCCCGAACACTGAAGCTTTCTTT.

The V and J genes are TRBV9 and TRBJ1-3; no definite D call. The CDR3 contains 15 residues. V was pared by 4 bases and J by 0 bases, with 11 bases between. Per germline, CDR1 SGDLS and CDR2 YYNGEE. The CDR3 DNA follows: TGTGCCAGCAGCTCGCAGGCTTTCTCTGGAAACACCATATATTTT. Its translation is CASSSQAFSGNTIYF.

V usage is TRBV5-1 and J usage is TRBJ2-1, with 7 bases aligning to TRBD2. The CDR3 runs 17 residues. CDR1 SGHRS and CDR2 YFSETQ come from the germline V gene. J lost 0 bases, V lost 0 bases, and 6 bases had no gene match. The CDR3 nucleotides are TGCGCCAGCAGCTTGGAAGGGAGGGCCAGCTCCTACAATGAGCAGTTCTTC. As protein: CASSLEGRASSYNEQFF.

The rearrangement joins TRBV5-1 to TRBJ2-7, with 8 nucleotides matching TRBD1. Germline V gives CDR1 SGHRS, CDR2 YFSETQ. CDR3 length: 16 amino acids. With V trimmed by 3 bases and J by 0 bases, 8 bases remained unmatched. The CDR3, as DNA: TGCGCCAGCAGCTCGAATCAGGGGGCCCCCTCCTACGAGCAGTACTTC. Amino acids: CASSSNQGAPSYEQYF.

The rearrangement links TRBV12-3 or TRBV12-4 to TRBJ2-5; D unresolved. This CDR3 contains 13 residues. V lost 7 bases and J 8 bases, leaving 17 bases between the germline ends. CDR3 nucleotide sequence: TGTGCCAGCACTACCTTGCTGGCGGATACCCAGTACTTC. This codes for CASTTLLADTQYF.

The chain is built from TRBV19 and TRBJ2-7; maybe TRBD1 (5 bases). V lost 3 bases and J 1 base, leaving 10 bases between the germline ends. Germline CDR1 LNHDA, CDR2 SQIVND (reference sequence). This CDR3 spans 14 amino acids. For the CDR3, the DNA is TGTGCCAGTAGTATTGGGGCGCGGTCCTACGAGCAGTACTTC. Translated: CASSIGARSYEQYF.

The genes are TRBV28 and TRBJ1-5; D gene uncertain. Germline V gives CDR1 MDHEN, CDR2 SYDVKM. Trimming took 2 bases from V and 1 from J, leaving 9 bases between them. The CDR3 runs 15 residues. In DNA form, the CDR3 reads TGTGCCAGCAGTTTAGCGGTGGTCAGCAATCAGCCCCAGCATTTT. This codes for CASSLAVVSNQPQHF. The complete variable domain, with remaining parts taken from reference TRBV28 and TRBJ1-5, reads DVKVTQSSRYLVKRTGEKVFLECVQDMDHENMFWYRQDPGLGLRLIYFSYDVKMKEKGDIPEGYSVSREKKERFSLILESASTNQTSMYLCASSLAVVSNQPQHFGDGTRLSIL.

Here the CDR3 reads CASSSARGYQPQHF. The CDR3 coding sequence is TGTGCCAGCAGCTCGGCCAGGGGTTATCAGCCCCAGCATTTT. The chain employs TRBV5-6 and TRBJ1-5; possibly TRBD1 for D (6 bases). Trimming removed 3 bases from V and 5 bases from J, with 12 bases in between. The CDR3 loop spans 14 amino acids. CDR1 is SGHDT and CDR2 is YYEEEE in the germline V gene.

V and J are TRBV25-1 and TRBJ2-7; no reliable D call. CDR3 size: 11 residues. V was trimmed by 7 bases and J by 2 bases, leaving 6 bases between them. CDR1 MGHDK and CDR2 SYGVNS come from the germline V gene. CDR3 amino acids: CASTLAYEQYF. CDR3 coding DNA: TGTGCCAGCACCCTTGCCTACGAGCAGTACTTC.

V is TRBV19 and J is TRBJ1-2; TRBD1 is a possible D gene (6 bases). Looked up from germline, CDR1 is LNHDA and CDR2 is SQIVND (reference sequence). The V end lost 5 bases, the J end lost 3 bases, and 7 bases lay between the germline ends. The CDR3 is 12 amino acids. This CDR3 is CASSRTDYGYTF. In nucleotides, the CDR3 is TGTGCCAGTAGTCGGACAGACTATGGCTACACCTTC.

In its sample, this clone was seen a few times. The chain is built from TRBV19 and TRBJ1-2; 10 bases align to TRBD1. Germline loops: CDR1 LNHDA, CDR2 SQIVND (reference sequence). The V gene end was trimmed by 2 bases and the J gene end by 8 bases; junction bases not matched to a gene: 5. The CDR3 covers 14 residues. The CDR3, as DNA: TGTGCCAGTAGTATATGGGACAGGGGATGGGGCTACACCTTC. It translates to CASSIWDRGWGYTF. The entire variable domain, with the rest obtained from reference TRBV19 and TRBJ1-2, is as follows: DGGITQSPKYLFRKEGQNVTLSCEQNLNHDAMYWYRQDPGQGLRLIYYSQIVNDFQKGDIAEGYSVSREKKESFPLTVTSAQKNPTAFYLCASSIWDRGWGYTFGSGTRLTVV.

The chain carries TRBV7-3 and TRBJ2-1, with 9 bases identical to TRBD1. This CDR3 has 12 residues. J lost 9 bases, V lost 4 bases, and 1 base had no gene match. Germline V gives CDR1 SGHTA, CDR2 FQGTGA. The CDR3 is CASSSTGGEQFF. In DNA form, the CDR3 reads TGTGCCAGCAGCTCGACAGGGGGTGAGCAGTTCTTC.

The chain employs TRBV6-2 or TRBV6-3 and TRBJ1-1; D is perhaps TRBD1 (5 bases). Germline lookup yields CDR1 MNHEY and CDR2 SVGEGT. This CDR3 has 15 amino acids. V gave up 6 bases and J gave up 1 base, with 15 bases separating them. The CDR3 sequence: CASSPGHLQNTEAFF. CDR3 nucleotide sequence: TGTGCCAGCAGCCCCGGACACCTCCAGAACACTGAAGCTTTCTTT.

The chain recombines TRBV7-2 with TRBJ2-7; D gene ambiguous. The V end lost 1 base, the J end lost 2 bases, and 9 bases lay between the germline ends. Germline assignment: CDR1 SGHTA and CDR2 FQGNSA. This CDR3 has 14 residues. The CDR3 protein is CASSLGRDTYEQYF. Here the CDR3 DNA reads TGTGCCAGCAGCTTAGGGCGAGACACCTACGAGCAGTACTTC.

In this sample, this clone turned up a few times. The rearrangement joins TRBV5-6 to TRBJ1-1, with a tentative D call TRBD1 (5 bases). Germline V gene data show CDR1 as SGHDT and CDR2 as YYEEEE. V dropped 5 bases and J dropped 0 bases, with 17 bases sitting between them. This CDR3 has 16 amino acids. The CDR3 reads CASSPGLMVMNTEAFF. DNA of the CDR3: TGTGCCAGCAGTCCGGGACTGATGGTGATGAACACTGAAGCTTTCTTT. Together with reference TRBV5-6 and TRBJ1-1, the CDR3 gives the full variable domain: DAGVTQSPTHLIKTRGQQVTLRCSPKSGHDTVSWYQQALGQGPQFIFQYYEEEERQRGNFPDRFSGHQFPNYSSELNVNALLLGDSALYLCASSPGLMVMNTEAFFGQGTRLTVV.

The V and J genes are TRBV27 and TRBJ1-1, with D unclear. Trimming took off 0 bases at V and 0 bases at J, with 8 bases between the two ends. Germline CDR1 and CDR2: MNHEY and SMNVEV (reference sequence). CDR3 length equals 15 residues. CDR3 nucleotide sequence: TGTGCCAGCAGTTTATCGCCCGGGGTGAACACTGAAGCTTTCTTT. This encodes CASSLSPGVNTEAFF.

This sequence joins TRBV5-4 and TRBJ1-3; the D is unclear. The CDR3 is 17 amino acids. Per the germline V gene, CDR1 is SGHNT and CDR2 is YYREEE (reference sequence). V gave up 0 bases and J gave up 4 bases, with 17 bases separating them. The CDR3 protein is CASSLESGPLGGNTIYF. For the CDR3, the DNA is TGTGCCAGCAGCTTGGAGTCCGGTCCCCTCGGGGGAAACACCATATATTTT.